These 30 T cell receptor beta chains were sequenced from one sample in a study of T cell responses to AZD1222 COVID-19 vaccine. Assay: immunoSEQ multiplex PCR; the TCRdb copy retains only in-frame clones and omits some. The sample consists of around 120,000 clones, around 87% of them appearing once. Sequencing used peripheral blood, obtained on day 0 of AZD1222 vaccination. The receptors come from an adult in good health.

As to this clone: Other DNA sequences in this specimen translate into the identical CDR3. The CDR3 spells CASSYQGNTEAFF. In DNA, the CDR3 is TGTGCCAGCAGTTACCAGGGAAATACTGAAGCTTTCTTT. The rearrangement joins TRBV6-5 to TRBJ1-1; perhaps TRBD1 as D (5 bases). The V end was cut by 2 bases, the J end by 5 bases, with 9 bases between. This CDR3 has 13 residues. CDR1 and CDR2 from the germline V gene are MNHEY and SVGAGI.

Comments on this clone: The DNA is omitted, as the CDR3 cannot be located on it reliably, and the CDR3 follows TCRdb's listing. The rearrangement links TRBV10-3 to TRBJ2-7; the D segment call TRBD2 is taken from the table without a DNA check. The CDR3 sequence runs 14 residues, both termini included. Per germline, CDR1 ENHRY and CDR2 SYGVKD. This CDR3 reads CAIRGVGDGIGEYF.

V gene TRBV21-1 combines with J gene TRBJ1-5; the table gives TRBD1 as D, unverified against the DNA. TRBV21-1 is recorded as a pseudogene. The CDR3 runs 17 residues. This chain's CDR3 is CASSKERGTDVPGPQHF. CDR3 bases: TGTGCCAGCAGCAAAGAGAGAGGGACAGACGTTCCTGGGCCCCAGCATTTT.

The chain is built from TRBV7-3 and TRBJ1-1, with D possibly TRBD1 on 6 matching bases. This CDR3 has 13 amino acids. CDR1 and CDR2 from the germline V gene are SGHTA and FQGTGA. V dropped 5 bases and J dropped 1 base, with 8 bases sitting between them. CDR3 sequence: CASSQQGNTEAFF. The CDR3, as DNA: TGTGCCAGCAGCCAACAGGGGAACACTGAAGCTTTCTTT.

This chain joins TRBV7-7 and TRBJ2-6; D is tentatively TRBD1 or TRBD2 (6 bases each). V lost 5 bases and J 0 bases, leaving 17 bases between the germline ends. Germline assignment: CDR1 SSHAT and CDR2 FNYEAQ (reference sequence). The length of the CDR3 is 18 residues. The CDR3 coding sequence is TGTGCCAGCAGCCCCGCGGGACATGCGCGCTCTGGGGCCAACGTCCTGACTTTC. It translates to CASSPAGHARSGANVLTF.

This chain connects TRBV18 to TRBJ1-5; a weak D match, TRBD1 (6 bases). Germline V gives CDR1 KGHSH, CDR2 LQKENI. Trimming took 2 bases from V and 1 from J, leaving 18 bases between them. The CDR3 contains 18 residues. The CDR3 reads CASSPRQGSSVSNQPQHF. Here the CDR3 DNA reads TGTGCCAGCTCACCAAGGCAGGGGAGTTCGGTGAGCAATCAGCCCCAGCATTTT.

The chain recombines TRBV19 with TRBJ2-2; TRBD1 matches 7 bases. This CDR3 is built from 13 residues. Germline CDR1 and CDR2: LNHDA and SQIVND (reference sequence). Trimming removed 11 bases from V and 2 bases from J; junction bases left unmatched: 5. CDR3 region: CACRDRNTGELFF. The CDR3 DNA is TGTGCCTGCCGGGACAGAAACACCGGGGAGCTGTTTTTT.

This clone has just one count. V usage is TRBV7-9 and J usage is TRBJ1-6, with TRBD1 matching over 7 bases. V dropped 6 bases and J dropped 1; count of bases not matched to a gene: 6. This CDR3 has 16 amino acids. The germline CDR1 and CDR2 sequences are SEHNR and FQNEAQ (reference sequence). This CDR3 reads CASSSDRFSYNSPLHF. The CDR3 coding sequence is TGTGCCAGCAGTTCGGACAGGTTTTCCTATAATTCACCCCTCCACTTT.

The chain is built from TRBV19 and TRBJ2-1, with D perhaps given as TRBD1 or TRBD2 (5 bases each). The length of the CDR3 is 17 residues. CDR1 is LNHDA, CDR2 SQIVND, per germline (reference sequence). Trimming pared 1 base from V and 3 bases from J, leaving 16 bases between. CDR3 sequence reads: CASSIGWAGGRYNEQFF. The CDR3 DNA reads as TGTGCCAGTAGTATAGGTTGGGCTGGGGGTCGCTACAATGAGCAGTTCTTC.

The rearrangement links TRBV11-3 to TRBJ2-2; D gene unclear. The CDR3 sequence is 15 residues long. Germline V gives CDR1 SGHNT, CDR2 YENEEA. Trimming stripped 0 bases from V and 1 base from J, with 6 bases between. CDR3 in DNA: TGTGCCAGCAGCTTAGATGGGCGGAACACCGGGGAGCTGTTTTTT. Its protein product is CASSLDGRNTGELFF.

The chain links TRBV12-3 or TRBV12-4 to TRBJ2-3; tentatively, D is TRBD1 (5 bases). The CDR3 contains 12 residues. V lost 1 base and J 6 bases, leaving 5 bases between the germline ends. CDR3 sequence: CASSLEGDTQYF. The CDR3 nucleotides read TGTGCCAGCAGTTTAGAGGGGGATACGCAGTATTTT.

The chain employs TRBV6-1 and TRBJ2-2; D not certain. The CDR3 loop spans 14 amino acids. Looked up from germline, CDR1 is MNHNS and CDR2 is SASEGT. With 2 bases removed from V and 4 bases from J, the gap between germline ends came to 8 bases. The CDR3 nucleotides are TGTGCCAGCAGTGAACTCCAGCGCACCGGGGAGCTGTTTTTT. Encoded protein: CASSELQRTGELFF.

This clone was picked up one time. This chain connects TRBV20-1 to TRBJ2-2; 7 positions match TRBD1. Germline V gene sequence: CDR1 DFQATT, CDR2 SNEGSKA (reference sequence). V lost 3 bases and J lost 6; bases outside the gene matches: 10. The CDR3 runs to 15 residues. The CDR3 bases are TGCAGTGCTAGTTATACGACAGGGAAGGCCGGGGAGCTGTTTTTT. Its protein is CSASYTTGKAGELFF.

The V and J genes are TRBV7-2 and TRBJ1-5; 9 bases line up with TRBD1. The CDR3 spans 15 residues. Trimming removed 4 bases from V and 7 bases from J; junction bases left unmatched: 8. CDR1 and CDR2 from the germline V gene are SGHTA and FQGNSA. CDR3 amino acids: CASSSWDRENQPQHF. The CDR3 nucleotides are TGTGCCAGCAGCTCCTGGGACAGGGAAAACCAGCCCCAGCATTTT.

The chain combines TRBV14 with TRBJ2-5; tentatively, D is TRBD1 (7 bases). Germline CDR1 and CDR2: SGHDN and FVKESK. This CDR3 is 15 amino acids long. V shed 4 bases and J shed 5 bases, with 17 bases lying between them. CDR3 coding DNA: TGTGCCAGCAGCCGAGGGACAGCGGGCGTGGAGACCCAGTACTTC. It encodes CASSRGTAGVETQYF. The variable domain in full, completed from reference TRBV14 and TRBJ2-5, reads EAGVTQFPSHSVIEKGQTVTLRCDPISGHDNLYWYRRVMGKEIKFLLHFVKESKQDESGMPNNRFLAERTGGTYSTLKVQPAELEDSGVYFCASSRGTAGVETQYFGPGTRLLVL.

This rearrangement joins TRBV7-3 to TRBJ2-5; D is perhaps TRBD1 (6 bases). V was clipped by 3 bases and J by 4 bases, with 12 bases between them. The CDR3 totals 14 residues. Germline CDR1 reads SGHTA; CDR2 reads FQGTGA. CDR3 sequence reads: CASSFRAGVETQYF. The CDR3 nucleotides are TGTGCCAGCAGCTTCAGGGCAGGGGTAGAGACCCAGTACTTC.

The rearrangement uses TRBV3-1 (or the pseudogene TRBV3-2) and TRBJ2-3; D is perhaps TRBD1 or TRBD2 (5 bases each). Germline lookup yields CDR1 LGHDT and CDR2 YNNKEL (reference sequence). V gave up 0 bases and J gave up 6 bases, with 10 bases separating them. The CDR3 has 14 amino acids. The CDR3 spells CASSQDWGIDTQYF. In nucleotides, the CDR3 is TGTGCCAGCAGCCAAGATTGGGGGATCGATACGCAGTATTTT.

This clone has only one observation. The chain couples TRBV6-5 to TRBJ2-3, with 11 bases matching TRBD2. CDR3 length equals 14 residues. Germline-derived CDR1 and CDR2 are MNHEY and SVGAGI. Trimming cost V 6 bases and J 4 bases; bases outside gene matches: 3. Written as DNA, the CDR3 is TGTGCCAGCAGCATTAGCGGGGGGGCAGATACGCAGTATTTT. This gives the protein CASSISGGADTQYF.

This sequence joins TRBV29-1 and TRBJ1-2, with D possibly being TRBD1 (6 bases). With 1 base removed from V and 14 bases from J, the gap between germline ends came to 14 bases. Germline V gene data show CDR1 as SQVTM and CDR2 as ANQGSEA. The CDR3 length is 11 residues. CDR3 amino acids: CSVEGGGTQTF. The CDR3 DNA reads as TGCAGCGTTGAAGGAGGGGGGACACAAACCTTC.

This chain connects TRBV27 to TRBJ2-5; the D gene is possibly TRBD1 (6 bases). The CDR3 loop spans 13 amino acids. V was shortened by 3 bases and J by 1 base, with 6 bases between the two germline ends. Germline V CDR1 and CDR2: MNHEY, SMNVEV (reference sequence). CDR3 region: CASSFRGQETQYF. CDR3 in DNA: TGTGCCAGCAGTTTCAGGGGCCAAGAGACCCAGTACTTC.

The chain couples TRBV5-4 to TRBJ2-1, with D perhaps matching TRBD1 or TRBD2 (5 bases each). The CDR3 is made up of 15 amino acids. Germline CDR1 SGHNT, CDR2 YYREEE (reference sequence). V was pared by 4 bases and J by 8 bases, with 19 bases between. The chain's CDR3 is CASSVEGIGADEQFF. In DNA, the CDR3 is TGTGCCAGCAGCGTTGAGGGTATAGGGGCGGATGAGCAGTTCTTC.

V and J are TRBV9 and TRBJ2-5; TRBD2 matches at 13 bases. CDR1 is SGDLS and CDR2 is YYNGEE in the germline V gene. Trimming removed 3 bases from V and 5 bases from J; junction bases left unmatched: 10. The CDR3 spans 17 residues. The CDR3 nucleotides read TGTGCCAGCAGCGCTCGACTAGCGGGGGGAATCGGGGAGACCCAGTACTTC. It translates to CASSARLAGGIGETQYF.

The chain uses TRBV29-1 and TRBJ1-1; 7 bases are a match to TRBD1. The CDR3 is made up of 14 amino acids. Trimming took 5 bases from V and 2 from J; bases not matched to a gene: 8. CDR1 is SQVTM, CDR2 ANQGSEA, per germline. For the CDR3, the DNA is TGCAGCGTTAGAAATAGACAGGGTAACACTGAAGCTTTCTTT. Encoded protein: CSVRNRQGNTEAFF.

This CDR3 is CASSLGGPWESTEAFF. CDR3 DNA sequence: TGCGCCAGCAGCTTGGGGGGGCCCTGGGAGAGCACTGAAGCTTTCTTT. The chain joins TRBV5-1 to TRBJ1-1; possible D gene TRBD1, 6 bases. Germline CDR1 reads SGHRS; CDR2 reads YFSETQ. Between the trimmed V and J ends, which lost 0 bases and 4 bases, there was a span of 16 bases. The CDR3 sequence is 16 residues long.

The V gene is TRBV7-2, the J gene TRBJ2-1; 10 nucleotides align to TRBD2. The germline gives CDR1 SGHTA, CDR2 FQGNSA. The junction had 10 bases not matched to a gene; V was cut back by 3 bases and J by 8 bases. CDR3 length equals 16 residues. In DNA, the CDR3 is TGTGCCAGCAGCTTGGAGCGGGGGGGCTTGTTTCATGAGCAGTTCTTC. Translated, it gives CASSLERGGLFHEQFF.

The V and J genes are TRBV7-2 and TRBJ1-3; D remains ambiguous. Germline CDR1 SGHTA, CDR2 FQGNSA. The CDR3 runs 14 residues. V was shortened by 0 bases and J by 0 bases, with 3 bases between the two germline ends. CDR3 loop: CASSLAVSGNTIYF. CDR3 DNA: TGTGCCAGCAGCTTAGCAGTCTCTGGAAACACCATATATTTT.

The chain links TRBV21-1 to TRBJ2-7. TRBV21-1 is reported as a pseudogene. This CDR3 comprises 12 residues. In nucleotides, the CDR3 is TGTGCCAGCAGCAAAGTAGGCAACGAGCAGTACTTC. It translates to CASSKVGNEQYF.

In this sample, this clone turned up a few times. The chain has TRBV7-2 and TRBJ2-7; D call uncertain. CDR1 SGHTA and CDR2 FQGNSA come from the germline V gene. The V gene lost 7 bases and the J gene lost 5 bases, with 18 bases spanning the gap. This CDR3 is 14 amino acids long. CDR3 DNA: TGTGCCAGCAACCCCTCCTACGGTATCCACGAGCAGTACTTC. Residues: CASNPSYGIHEQYF.

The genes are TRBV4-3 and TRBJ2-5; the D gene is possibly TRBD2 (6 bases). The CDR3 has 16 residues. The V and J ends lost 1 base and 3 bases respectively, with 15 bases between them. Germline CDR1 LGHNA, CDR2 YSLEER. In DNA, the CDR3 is TGCGCCAGCAGCCAAGTTTTCGGCGGGACGGAAGAGACCCAGTACTTC. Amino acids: CASSQVFGGTEETQYF.

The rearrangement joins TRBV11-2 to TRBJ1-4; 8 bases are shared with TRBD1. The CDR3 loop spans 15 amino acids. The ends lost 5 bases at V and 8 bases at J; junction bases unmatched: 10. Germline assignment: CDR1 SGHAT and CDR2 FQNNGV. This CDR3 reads CASSRTGGGREKLFF. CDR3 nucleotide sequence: TGTGCCAGCAGCAGAACAGGGGGGGGCAGGGAAAAACTGTTTTTT.